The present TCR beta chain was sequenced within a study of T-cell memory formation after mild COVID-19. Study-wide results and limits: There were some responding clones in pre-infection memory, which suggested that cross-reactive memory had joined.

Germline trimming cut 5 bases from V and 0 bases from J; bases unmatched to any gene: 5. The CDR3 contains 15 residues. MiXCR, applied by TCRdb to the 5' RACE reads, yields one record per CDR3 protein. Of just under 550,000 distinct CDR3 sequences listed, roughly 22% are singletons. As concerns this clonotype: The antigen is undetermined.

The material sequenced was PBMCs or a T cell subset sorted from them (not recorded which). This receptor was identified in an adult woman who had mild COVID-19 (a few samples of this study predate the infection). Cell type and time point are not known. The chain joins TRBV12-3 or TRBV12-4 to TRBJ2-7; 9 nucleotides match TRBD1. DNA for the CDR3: TGTGCCAGCAGTGGAAGGGGACAGGGCTCCTACGAGCAGTACTTC. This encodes CASSGRGQGSYEQYF.